The 12 T cell receptor beta chains presented below share a single source sample, sequenced in a study of T-cell memory formation after mild COVID-19. TCRdb used MiXCR to reprocess the 5' RACE reads, holding one entry per CDR3 protein. The sample shows around 200,000 distinct CDR3 sequences, roughly 10% of them seen only once. Sequenced material: PBMCs or a T cell subset sorted from them (not recorded which). These receptors were collected from a man aged 18 to 30 who had mild COVID-19 (a few samples of this study predate the infection). Cell type and time point are not known.

The V and J genes are TRBV6-6 and TRBJ2-1; D gene ambiguous. The CDR3 is 15 amino acids. Germline lookup yields CDR1 MNHNY and CDR2 SVGAGI (reference sequence). Between the trimmed V and J ends, which lost 5 bases and 2 bases, there was a span of 13 bases. The CDR3 region has the DNA TGTGCCAGCAGTCACAACCCCGGCCCCTACAATGAGCAGTTCTTC. It specifies CASSHNPGPYNEQFF.

In its sample, this clonotype was seen a few times. This chain joins TRBV15 and TRBJ1-2, with unresolved D. This CDR3 spans 14 amino acids. The V gene lost 0 bases and the J gene lost 2 bases, with 7 bases spanning the gap. The germline CDR1 and CDR2 sequences are LNHNV and YYDKDF (reference sequence). The CDR3 loop reads CATSRDSPNYGYTF. The CDR3 DNA sequence: TGTGCCACCAGCAGAGATTCCCCCAACTATGGCTACACCTTC.

This clonotype was found a few times. The chain has TRBV11-1 and TRBJ2-3; a weak D match, TRBD2 (5 bases). Germline CDR1 SGHAT, CDR2 FQDESV (reference sequence). There are 13 residues in the CDR3. V lost 2 bases to trimming and J lost 5 bases, with 8 bases between them. The CDR3 DNA reads TGTGCCAGCAGCTTAAACCGGGAAGATACGCAGTATTTT. It yields the protein CASSLNREDTQYF.

This clonotype appeared a few times. The V and J genes are TRBV5-1 and TRBJ1-2; 8 bases fit TRBD1. V trimming: 1 base; J trimming: 4 bases; junction bases outside the gene matches: 6. This CDR3 comprises 15 residues. Germline V gives CDR1 SGHRS, CDR2 YFSETQ. CDR3: CASSLSTDRGYGYTF. The CDR3 DNA is TGCGCCAGCAGCTTGTCCACAGACAGGGGCTATGGCTACACCTTC.

This clonotype appeared a few times. The chain couples TRBV5-6 to TRBJ1-6; D possibly corresponds to TRBD1 (6 bases). CDR1 SGHDT and CDR2 YYEEEE come from the germline V gene. This CDR3 is 14 amino acids long. V was cut by 2 bases and J by 7 bases, with 10 bases left in between. CDR3 loop: CASSLYGGNSPLHF. CDR3 coding DNA: TGTGCCAGCAGCTTATATGGGGGCAATTCACCCCTCCACTTT.

The J gene is TRBJ2-3, the V gene TRBV9, with 11 bases identical to TRBD2. The CDR3 extends over 16 amino acids. V gave up 0 bases and J gave up 4 bases; unmatched junction bases: 4. The germline gives CDR1 SGDLS, CDR2 YYNGEE. The CDR3 loop is CASSVAPSGGSDTQYF. The CDR3 bases are TGTGCCAGCAGCGTAGCCCCTAGCGGGGGGTCAGATACGCAGTATTTT.

The chain has TRBV3-1 and TRBJ1-1; D gene ambiguous. This CDR3 is built from 13 residues. With 1 base removed from V and 8 bases from J, the gap between germline ends came to 11 bases. Germline V gene sequence: CDR1 LGHDT, CDR2 YNNKEL (reference sequence). CDR3 in amino acids: CASSQGPSPEAFF. In DNA form, the CDR3 reads TGTGCCAGCAGCCAAGGGCCCTCCCCGGAAGCTTTCTTT.

This clonotype came up many times. The chain employs TRBV29-1 and TRBJ2-3; D is tentatively TRBD1 or TRBD2 (6 bases each). CDR3 length: 12 amino acids. The germline V gene encodes CDR1 SQVTM and CDR2 ANQGSEA. V lost 8 bases and J 6 bases, leaving 15 bases between the germline ends. The CDR3 DNA follows: TGCAGCCTTAGGGGGGTGAGGGATACGCAGTATTTT. The encoded protein is CSLRGVRDTQYF.

This clonotype was seen more than once but under ten times. The chain joins TRBV18 to TRBJ1-2, with 7 bases identical to TRBD1. Trimming removed 3 bases from V and 1 base from J; junction bases left unmatched: 5. The CDR3 contains 15 residues. Germline V gives CDR1 KGHSH, CDR2 LQKENI. The CDR3 DNA follows: TGTGCCAGCTCACCCAGGGGACAGCTTAACTATGGCTACACCTTC. Encoded protein: CASSPRGQLNYGYTF.

This clonotype was seen a few times. V and J are TRBV3-1 and TRBJ2-1; weak D call: TRBD2 (5 bases). The CDR3 extends over 13 amino acids. V was shortened by 1 base and J by 6 bases, with 7 bases between the two germline ends. Germline V gene lookup returns CDR1 LGHDT and CDR2 YNNKEL (reference sequence). The CDR3 DNA sequence: TGTGCCAGCAGCCAAGCAAGCGGCAATGAGCAGTTCTTC. Residues: CASSQASGNEQFF.

V is TRBV20-1 and J is TRBJ2-7; 15 bases are a match to TRBD2. This CDR3 has 17 amino acids. Trimming took 6 bases from V and 2 from J; bases not matched to a gene: 11. The germline gives CDR1 DFQATT, CDR2 SNEGSKA (reference sequence). The CDR3 nucleotides are TGCAGTGCCGCTACCGGGACTAGCGGGGGGACCGCCTACGAGCAGTACTTC. Protein product: CSAATGTSGGTAYEQYF.

This chain connects TRBV6-1 to TRBJ2-7; TRBD1 matches 8 bases. The CDR3 covers 13 residues. J gave up 4 bases and V 2 bases, and 1 base lay outside the gene matches. Germline assignment: CDR1 MNHNS and CDR2 SASEGT. The CDR3 sequence is CASSENRGYEQYF. CDR3 nucleotide sequence: TGTGCCAGCAGTGAAAACAGGGGGTACGAGCAGTACTTC.